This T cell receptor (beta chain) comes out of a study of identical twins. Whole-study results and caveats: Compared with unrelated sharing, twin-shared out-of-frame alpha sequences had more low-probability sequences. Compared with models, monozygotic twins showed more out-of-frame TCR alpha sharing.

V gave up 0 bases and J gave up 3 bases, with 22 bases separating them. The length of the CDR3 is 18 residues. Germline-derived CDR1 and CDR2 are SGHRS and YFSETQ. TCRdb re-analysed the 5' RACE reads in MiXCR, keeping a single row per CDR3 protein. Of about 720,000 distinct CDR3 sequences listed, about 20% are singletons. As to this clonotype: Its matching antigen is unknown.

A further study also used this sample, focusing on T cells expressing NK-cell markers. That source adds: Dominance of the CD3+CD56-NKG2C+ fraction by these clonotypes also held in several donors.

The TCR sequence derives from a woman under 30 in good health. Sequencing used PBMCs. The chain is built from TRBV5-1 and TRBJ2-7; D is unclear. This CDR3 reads CASSLAPWSAGSYYEQYF. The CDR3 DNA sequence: TGCGCCAGCAGCTTGGCCCCTTGGTCCGCCGGCAGTTACTACGAGCAGTACTTC.